The 8 T cell receptor beta chains below all came from one sample that was sequenced in a study of blood T cells in healthy people across ages. The authors ran a second PCR of about 6 to 11 cycles using a sample-barcoded 5' primer and a J-beta primer mix. TCRdb passed the 5' RACE reads through MiXCR, listing each CDR3 protein once. This table has 380,000 or so distinct CDR3 sequences, 52% appearing once. Sample: blood. The receptor source for this set is a man aged 60 to 75 in good health.

The chain is built from TRBV2 and TRBJ2-7; 7 bases match TRBD1. The germline V gene encodes CDR1 SNHLY and CDR2 FYNNEI. The V and J ends lost 0 bases and 7 bases, in that order; junction bases with no gene match: 6. The CDR3 has 14 amino acids. CDR3 amino acids: CASSEALPTGEQYF. CDR3 sequence (DNA): TGTGCCAGCAGTGAAGCGCTACCGACAGGGGAGCAGTACTTC.

The chain has TRBV9 and TRBJ1-6; TRBD1 might be the D (6 bases). The CDR3 extends over 15 amino acids. Trimming left V 2 bases short and J 8 bases short, with 14 bases between. The germline CDR1 and CDR2 sequences are SGDLS and YYNGEE. CDR3 region: CASSVSGGGDSPLHF. CDR3 sequence (DNA): TGTGCCAGCAGCGTTTCAGGCGGGGGCGATTCACCCCTCCACTTT. Full variable domain (missing parts from reference TRBV9 and TRBJ1-6): DSGVTQTPKHLITATGQRVTLRCSPRSGDLSVYWYQQSLDQGLQFLIQYYNGEERAKGNILERFSAQQFPDLHSELNLSSLELGDSALYFCASSVSGGGDSPLHFGNGTRLTVT.

The table lists this clonotype with a few counts. One end of the junction fails to match germline, which may point to a read error. The rearrangement joins TRBV12-3 or TRBV12-4 to TRBJ2-1; 12 bases line up with TRBD1. The CDR3 contains 15 residues. The CDR3 region is CASSFGDRGQGEQFF. DNA for the CDR3: TGTGCCAGCAGTTTCGGGGACAGGGGGCAGGGTGAGCAGTTCTTT.

This clonotype has only a few counts. The CDR3 region is CASALGRGDTQYF. CDR3 nucleotides: TGTGCCAGCGCCTTGGGGCGTGGAGATACGCAGTATTTT. V is TRBV12-3 or TRBV12-4 and J is TRBJ2-3; a weak D match, TRBD1 (5 bases). The germline V and J ends were trimmed by 8 bases and 5 bases, with 14 bases remaining between them. The CDR3 has 13 amino acids.

The chain joins TRBV29-1 to TRBJ2-3, with unresolved D. The CDR3 spans 11 residues. V lost 4 bases and J lost 4, with 6 bases in between. Germline assignment: CDR1 SQVTM and CDR2 ANQGSEA. CDR3 nucleotides: TGCAGCGTTGCAGACCCAGATACGCAGTATTTT. This encodes CSVADPDTQYF.

As for this clonotype: One junction end does not reproduce the germline sequence, and a read error may be involved. The chain carries TRBV5-1 and TRBJ2-1, with 9 bases fitting TRBD2. In germline, CDR1 is SGHRS, CDR2 YFSETQ. CDR3 length: 15 amino acids. CDR3 residues: CAGSPPGGGADEQFF. Here the CDR3 DNA reads TGCGCCGGCAGCCCCCCTGGCGGGGGGGCCGATGAGCAGTTCTTC.

The V call is TRBV9, the J call TRBJ2-1, with D hard to call. Trimming stripped 0 bases from V and 3 bases from J, with 10 bases between. Germline V CDR1 and CDR2: SGDLS, YYNGEE. This CDR3 is 15 amino acids long. CDR3 region: CASSVGSHGYNEQFF. The CDR3 nucleotides are TGTGCCAGCAGCGTAGGGTCCCACGGCTACAATGAGCAGTTCTTC.

This clonotype has at least ten counts. The rearrangement links TRBV29-1 to TRBJ2-5; D might be TRBD2 (5 bases). In germline, CDR1 is SQVTM, CDR2 ANQGSEA. Trimming stripped 0 bases from V and 7 bases from J, with 6 bases between. The CDR3 covers 11 residues. DNA for the CDR3: TGCAGCGTTGAAGATGCGGGGACCCAGTACTTC. This translates into CSVEDAGTQYF.